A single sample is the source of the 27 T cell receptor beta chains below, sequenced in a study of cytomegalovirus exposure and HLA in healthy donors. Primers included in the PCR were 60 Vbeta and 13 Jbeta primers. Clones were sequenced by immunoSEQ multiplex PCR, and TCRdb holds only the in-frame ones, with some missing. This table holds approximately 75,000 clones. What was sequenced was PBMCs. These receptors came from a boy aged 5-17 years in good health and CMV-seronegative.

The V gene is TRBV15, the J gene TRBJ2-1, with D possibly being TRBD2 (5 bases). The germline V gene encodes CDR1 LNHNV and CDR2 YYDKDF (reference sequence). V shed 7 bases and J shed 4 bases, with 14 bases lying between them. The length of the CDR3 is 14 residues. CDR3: CATKENSEYNEQFF. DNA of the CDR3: TGTGCCACCAAGGAGAATAGCGAATACAATGAGCAGTTCTTC. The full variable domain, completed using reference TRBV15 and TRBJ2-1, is DAMVIQNPRYQVTQFGKPVTLSCSQTLNHNVMYWYQQKSSQAPKLLFHYYDKDFNNEADTPDNFQSRRPNTSFCFLDIRSPGLGDTAMYLCATKENSEYNEQFFGPGTRLTVL.

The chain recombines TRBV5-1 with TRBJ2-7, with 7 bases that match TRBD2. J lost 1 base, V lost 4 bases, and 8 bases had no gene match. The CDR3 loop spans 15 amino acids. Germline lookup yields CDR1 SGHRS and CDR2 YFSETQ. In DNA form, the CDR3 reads TGCGCCAGCAGCCCTGAGCGGGGAAGGTCCTACGAGCAGTACTTC. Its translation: CASSPERGRSYEQYF.

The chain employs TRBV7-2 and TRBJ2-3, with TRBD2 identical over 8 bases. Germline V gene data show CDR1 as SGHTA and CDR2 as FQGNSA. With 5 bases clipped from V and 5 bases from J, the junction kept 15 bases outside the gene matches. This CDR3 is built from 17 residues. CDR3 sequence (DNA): TGTGCCAGCAGCCCACGTTTCGCAGCGGGAGCGGGAGATACGCAGTATTTT. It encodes CASSPRFAAGAGDTQYF.

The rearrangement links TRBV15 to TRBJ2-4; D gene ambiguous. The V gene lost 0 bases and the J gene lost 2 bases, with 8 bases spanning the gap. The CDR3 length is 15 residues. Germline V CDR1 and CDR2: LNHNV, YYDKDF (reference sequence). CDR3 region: CATSRDPKSKNIQYF. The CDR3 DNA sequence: TGTGCCACCAGCAGAGATCCCAAATCCAAAAACATTCAGTACTTC.

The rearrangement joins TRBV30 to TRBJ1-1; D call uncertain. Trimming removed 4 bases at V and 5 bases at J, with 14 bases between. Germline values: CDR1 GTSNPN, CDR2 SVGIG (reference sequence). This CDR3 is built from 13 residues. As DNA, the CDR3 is TGTGCCTGGAAGGCTCGAGGAGGAACTGAAGCTTTCTTT. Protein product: CAWKARGGTEAFF.

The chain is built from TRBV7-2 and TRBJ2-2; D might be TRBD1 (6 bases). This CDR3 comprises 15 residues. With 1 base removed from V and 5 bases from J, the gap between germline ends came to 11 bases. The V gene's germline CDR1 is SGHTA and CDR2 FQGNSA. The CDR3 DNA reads TGTGCCAGCAGCTTAGAAGGGACACTTACCGGGGAGCTGTTTTTT. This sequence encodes CASSLEGTLTGELFF.

The CDR3 coding sequence is TGTGCCTGGAGTGCCGGGACAGGCAATCAGCCCCAGCATTTT. Translated, it gives CAWSAGTGNQPQHF. The chain combines TRBV30 with TRBJ1-5, with TRBD1 matching 7 bases. V was pared by 1 base and J by 2 bases, with 2 bases of the junction left unmatched. The CDR3 has 14 amino acids. The germline V gene has CDR1 GTSNPN and CDR2 SVGIG (reference sequence).

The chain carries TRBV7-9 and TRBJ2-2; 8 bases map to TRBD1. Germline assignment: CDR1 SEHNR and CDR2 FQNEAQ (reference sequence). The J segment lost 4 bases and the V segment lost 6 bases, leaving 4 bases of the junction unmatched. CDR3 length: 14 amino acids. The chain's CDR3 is CASRPTGGTGELFF. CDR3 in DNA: TGTGCCAGCAGGCCCACAGGGGGCACCGGGGAGCTGTTTTTT.

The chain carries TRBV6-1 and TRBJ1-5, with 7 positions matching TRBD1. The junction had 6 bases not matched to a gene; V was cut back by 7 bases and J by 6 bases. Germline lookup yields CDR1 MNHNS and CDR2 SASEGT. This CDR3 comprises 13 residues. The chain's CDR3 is CASIRQGGQPQHF. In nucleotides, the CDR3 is TGTGCCAGCATTCGACAGGGCGGTCAGCCCCAGCATTTT.

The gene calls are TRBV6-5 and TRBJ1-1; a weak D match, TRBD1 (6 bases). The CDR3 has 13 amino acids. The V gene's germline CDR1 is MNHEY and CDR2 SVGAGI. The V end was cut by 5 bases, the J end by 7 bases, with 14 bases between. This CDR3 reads CASSQQPQGEAFF. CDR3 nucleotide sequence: TGTGCCAGCAGTCAACAACCACAGGGTGAAGCTTTCTTT.

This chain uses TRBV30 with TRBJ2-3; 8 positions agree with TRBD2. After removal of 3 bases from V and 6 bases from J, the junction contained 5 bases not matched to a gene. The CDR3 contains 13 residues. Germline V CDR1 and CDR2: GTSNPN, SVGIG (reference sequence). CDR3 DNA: TGTGCCTGGAGCGGGAGGGGTAAGGATACGCAGTATTTT. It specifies CAWSGRGKDTQYF. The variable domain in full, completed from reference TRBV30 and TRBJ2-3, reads SQTIHQWPATLVQPVGSPLSLECTVEGTSNPNLYWYRQAAGRGLQLLFYSVGIGQISSEVPQNLSASRPQDRQFILSSKKLLLSDSGFYLCAWSGRGKDTQYFGPGTRLTVL.

For the CDR3, the DNA is TGTGCCAGCAGCTTAACGGTTAGCTCCTACAATGAGCAGTTCTTC. It translates to CASSLTVSSYNEQFF. V and J are TRBV7-3 and TRBJ2-1; D not certain. V shed 0 bases and J shed 0 bases, with 6 bases lying between them. This CDR3 region has 15 residues. Germline V gives CDR1 SGHTA, CDR2 FQGTGA.

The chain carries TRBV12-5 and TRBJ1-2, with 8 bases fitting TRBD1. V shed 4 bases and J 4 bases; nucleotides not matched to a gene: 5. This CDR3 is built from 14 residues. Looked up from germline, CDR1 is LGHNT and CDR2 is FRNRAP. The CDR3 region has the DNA TGTGCTAGTGGTTGGGACAGGCTGAGCTATGGCTACACCTTC. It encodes CASGWDRLSYGYTF.

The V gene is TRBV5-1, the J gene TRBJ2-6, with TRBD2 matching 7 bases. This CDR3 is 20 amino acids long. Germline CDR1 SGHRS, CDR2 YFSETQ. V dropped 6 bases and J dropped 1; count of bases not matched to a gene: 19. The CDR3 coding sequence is TGCGCCAGCAACCCCCCCCGACGGGGGGTTTGGGAATCTGGGGCCAACGTCCTGACTTTC. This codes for CASNPPRRGVWESGANVLTF.

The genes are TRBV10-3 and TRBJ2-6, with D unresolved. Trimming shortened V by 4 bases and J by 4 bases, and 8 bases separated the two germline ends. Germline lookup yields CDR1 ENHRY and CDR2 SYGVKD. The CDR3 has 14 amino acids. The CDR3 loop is CAISGALGANVLTF. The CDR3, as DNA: TGTGCCATCAGTGGGGCTCTGGGGGCCAACGTCCTGACTTTC.

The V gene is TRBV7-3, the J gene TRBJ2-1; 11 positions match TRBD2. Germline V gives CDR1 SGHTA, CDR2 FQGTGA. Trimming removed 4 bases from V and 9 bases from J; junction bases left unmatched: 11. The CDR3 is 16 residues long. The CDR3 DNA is TGTGCCAGCAGCTCTGCAGGTAGCGGGGGGGCCATTGAGCAGTTCTTC. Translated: CASSSAGSGGAIEQFF.

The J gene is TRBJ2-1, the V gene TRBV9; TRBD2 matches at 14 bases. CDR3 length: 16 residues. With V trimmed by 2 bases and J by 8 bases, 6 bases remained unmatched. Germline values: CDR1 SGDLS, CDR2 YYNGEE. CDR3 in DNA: TGTGCCAGCAGCGTGGCAGGGACTAGCGGGAGATATGAGCAGTTCTTC. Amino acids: CASSVAGTSGRYEQFF.

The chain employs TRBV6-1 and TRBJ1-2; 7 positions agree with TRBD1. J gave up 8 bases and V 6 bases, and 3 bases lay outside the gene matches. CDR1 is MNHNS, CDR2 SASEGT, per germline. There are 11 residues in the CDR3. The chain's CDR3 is CASSLDRGYTF. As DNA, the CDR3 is TGTGCCAGCAGCCTGGACAGGGGCTACACCTTC.

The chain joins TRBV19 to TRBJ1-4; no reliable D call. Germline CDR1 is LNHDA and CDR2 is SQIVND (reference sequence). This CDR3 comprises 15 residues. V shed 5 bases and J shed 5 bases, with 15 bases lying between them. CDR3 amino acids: CASSSRTARNEKLFF. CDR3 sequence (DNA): TGTGCCAGTAGTTCCAGGACTGCCCGAAATGAAAAACTGTTTTTT.

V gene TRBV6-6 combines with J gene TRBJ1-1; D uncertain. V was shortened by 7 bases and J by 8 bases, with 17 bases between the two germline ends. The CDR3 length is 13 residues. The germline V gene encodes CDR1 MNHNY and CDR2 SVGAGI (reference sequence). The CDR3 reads CASNKLVGEEAFF. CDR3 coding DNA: TGTGCCAGCAACAAACTCGTCGGGGAGGAAGCTTTCTTT.

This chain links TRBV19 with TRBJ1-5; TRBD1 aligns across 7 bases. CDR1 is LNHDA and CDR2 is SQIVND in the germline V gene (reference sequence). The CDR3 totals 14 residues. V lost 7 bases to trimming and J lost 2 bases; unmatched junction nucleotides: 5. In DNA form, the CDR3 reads TGTGCCAGTAAGCCCGGACAGGGCAATCAGCCCCAGCATTTT. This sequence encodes CASKPGQGNQPQHF.

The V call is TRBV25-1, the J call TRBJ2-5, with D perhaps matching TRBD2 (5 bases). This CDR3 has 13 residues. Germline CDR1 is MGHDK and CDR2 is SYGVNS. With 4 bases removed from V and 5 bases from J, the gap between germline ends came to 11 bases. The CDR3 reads CASSVRGGETQYF. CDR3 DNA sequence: TGTGCCAGCAGTGTGAGAGGCGGGGAGACCCAGTACTTC.

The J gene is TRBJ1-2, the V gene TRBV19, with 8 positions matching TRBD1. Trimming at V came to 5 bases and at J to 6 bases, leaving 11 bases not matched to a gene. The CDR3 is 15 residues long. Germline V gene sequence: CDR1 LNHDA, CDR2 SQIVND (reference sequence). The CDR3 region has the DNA TGTGCCAGTAGTCCATCGACAGGGGTCCTGGATGGCTACACCTTC. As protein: CASSPSTGVLDGYTF. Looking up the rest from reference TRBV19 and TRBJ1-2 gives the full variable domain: DGGITQSPKYLFRKEGQNVTLSCEQNLNHDAMYWYRQDPGQGLRLIYYSQIVNDFQKGDIAEGYSVSREKKESFPLTVTSAQKNPTAFYLCASSPSTGVLDGYTFGSGTRLTVV.

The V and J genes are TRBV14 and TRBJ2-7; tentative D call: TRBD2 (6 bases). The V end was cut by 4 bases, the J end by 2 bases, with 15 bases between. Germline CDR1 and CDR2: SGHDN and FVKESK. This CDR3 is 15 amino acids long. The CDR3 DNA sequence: TGTGCCAGCAGCCGAGTGGAGCGGGCAACCTACGAGCAGTACTTC. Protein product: CASSRVERATYEQYF.

The CDR3 DNA reads as TGCAGCGTTGGGGTAGGAGACTATGGCTACACCTTC. Translating gives CSVGVGDYGYTF. The chain links TRBV29-1 to TRBJ1-2, with D unresolved. CDR3 length: 12 residues. V was pared by 4 bases and J by 3 bases, with 9 bases between. The germline CDR1 and CDR2 sequences are SQVTM and ANQGSEA.

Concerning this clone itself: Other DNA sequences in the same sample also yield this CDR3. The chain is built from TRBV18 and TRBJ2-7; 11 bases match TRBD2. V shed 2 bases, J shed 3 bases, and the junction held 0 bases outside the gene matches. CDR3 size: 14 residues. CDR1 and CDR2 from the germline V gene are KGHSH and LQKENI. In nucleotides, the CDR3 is TGTGCCAGCTCACCAGGGACTAGCGGCTACGAGCAGTACTTC. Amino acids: CASSPGTSGYEQYF. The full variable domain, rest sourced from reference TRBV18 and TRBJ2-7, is NAGVMQNPRHLVRRRGQEARLRCSPMKGHSHVYWYRQLPEEGLKFMVYLQKENIIDESGMPKERFSAEFPKEGPSILRIQQVVRGDSAAYFCASSPGTSGYEQYFGPGTRLTVT.

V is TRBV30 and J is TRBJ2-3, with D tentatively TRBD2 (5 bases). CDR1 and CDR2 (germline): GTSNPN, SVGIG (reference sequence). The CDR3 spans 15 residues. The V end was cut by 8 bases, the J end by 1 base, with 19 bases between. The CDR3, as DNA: TGTGCCGGCACTACCGGACTGGGAGGCACAGATACGCAGTATTTT. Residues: CAGTTGLGGTDTQYF.